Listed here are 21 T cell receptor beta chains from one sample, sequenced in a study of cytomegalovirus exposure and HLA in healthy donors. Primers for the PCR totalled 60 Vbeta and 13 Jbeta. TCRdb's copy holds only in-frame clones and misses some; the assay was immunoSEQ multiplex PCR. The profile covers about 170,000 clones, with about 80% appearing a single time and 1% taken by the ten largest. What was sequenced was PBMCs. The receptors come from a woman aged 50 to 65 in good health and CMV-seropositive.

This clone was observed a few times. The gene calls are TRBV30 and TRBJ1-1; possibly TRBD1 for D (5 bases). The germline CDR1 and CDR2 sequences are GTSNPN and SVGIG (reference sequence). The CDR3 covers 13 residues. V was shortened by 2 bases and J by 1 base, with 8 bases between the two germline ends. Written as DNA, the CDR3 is TGTGCCTGGAGTATAAGGGGGAACACTGAAGCTTTCTTT. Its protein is CAWSIRGNTEAFF.

DNA for the CDR3: TGTGCCAGTAGTAATTGGCGGATGAACACTGAAGCTTTCTTT. It is translated as CASSNWRMNTEAFF. The chain recombines TRBV19 with TRBJ1-1, with D unclear. The CDR3 sequence is 14 residues long. CDR1 is LNHDA and CDR2 is SQIVND in the germline V gene (reference sequence). The V and J ends lost 4 bases and 0 bases respectively, with 9 bases between them.

The CDR3 nucleotides are TGTGCCAGCAGTCCCTCCAGGGGCTATGGCTACACCTTC. Protein: CASSPSRGYGYTF. J is TRBJ1-2 and V is TRBV27; TRBD1 is a possible D gene (6 bases). Trimming shortened V by 5 bases and J by 4 bases, and 11 bases separated the two germline ends. This CDR3 contains 13 residues. The germline V gene has CDR1 MNHEY and CDR2 SMNVEV (reference sequence).

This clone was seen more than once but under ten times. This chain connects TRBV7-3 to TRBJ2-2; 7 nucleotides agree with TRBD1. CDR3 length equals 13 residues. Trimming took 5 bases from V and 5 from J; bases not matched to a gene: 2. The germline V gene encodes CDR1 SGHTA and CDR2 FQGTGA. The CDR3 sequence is CASSRQGTGELFF. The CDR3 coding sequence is TGTGCCAGCAGCCGACAGGGAACCGGGGAGCTGTTTTTT.

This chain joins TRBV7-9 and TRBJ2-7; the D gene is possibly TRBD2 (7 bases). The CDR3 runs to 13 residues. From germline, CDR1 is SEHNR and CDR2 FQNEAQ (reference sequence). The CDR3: CSVAWGGAHEQYF. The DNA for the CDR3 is TGTTCCGTCGCATGGGGGGGGGCCCACGAGCAGTACTTC.

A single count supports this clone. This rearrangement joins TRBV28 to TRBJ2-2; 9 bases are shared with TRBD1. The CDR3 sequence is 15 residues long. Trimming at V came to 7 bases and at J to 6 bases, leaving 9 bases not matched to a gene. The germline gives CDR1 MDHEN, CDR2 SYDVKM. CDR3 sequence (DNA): TGTGCCAGCAACAGACCGGGACAGGGATCCGGGGAGCTGTTTTTT. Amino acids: CASNRPGQGSGELFF.

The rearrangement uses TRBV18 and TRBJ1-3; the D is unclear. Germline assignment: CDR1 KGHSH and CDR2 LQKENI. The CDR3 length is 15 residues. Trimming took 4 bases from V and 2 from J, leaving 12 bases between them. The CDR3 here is CASSLYQFPGNTIYF. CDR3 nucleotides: TGTGCCAGCTCACTTTATCAGTTTCCTGGAAACACCATATATTTT. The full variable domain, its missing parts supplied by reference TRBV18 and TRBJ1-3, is NAGVMQNPRHLVRRRGQEARLRCSPMKGHSHVYWYRQLPEEGLKFMVYLQKENIIDESGMPKERFSAEFPKEGPSILRIQQVVRGDSAAYFCASSLYQFPGNTIYFGEGSWLTVV.

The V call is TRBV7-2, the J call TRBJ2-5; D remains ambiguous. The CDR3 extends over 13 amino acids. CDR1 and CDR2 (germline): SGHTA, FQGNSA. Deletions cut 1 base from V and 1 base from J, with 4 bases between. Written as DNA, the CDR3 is TGTGCCAGCAGCTTAGTATCCCAAGAGACCCAGTACTTC. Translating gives CASSLVSQETQYF.

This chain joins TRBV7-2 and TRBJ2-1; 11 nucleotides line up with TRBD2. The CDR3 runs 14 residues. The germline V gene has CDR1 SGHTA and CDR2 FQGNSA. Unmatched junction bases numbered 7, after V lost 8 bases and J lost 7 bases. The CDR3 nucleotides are TGTGCCAGCCGTTTAGCGGGAGGGGGGAATGAGCAGTTCTTC. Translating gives CASRLAGGGNEQFF.

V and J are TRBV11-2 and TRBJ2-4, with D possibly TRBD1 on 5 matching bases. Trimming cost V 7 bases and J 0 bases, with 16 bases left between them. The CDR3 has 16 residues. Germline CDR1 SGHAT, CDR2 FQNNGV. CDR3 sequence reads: CASNNDSFLAKNIQYF. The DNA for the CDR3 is TGTGCCAGCAACAATGACAGTTTTCTAGCCAAAAACATTCAGTACTTC.

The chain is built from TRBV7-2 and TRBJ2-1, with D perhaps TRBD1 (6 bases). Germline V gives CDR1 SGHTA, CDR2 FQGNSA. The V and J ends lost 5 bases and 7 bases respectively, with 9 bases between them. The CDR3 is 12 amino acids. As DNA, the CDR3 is TGTGCCAGCAGCCCAGGACAGAATGAGCAGTTCTTC. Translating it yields CASSPGQNEQFF.

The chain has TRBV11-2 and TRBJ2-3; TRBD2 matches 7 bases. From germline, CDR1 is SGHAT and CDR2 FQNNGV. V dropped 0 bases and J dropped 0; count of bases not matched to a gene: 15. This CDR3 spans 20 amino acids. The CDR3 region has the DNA TGTGCCAGCAGCTTAGACCCACGCTTGGGGGGGGTCCCTAGCACAGATACGCAGTATTTT. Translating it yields CASSLDPRLGGVPSTDTQYF.

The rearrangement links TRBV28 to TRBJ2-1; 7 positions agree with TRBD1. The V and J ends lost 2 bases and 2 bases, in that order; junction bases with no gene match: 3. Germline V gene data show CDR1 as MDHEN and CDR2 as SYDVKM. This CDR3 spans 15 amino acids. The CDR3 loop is CASSLEGAAYNEQFF. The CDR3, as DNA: TGTGCCAGCAGTTTAGAGGGGGCGGCCTACAATGAGCAGTTCTTC.

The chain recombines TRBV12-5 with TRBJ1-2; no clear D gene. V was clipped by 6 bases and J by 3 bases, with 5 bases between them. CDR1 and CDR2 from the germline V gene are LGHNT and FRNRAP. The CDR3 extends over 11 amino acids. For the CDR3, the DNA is TGTGCTAGTGGCCAGTACTATGGCTACACCTTC. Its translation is CASGQYYGYTF.

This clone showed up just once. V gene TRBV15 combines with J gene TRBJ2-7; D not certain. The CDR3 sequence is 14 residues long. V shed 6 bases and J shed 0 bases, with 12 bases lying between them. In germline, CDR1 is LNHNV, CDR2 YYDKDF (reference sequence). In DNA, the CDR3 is TGTGCCACCAGTCCATCCCGTAGCTCCTACGAGCAGTACTTC. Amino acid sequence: CATSPSRSSYEQYF.

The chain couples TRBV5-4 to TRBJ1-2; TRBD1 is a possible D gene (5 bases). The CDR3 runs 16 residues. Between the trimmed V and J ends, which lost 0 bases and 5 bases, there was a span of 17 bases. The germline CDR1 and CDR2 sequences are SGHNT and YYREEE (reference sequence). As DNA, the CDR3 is TGTGCCAGCAGCTTGGAAAGGTTCCAGGGCGGTTATGGCTACACCTTC. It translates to CASSLERFQGGYGYTF.

The CDR3 sequence: CASSVSSGRFTGELFF. In DNA, the CDR3 is TGTGCCAGCAGCGTAAGTAGCGGGCGATTCACCGGGGAGCTGTTTTTT. The rearrangement uses TRBV9 and TRBJ2-2, with 7 bases fitting TRBD2. The trim removed 1 base at V and 4 bases at J, leaving 7 bases unmatched. The CDR3 has 16 residues. Per germline, CDR1 SGDLS and CDR2 YYNGEE.

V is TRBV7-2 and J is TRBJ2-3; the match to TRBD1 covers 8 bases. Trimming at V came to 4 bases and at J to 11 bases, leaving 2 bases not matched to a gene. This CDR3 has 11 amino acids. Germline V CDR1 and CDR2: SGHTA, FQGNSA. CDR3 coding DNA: TGTGCCAGCAGCTCTGGACAGGGGCAGTATTTT. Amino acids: CASSSGQGQYF.

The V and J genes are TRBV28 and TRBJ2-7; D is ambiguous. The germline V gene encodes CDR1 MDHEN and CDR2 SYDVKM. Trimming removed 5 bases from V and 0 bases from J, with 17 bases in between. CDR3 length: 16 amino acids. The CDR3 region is CASSLFFSGSSYEQYF. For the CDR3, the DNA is TGTGCCAGCAGTCTCTTTTTTTCAGGAAGCTCCTACGAGCAGTACTTC.

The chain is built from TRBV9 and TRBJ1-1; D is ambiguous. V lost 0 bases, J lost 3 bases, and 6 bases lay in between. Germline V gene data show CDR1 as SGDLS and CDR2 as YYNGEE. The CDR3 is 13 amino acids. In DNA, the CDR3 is TGTGCCAGCAGCGTAGACGGTGACACTGAAGCTTTCTTT. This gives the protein CASSVDGDTEAFF.

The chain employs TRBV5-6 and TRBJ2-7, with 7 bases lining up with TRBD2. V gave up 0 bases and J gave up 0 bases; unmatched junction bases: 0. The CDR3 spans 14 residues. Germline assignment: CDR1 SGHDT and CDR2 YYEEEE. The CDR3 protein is CASSLGLASYEQYF. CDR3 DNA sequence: TGTGCCAGCAGCTTGGGACTAGCCTCCTACGAGCAGTACTTC.